These T cell receptor beta chains were read from a single sample in a study of shared clonotypes between healthy human individuals. Profiled with immunoSEQ multiplex PCR; TCRdb holds only in-frame clones, not every one. This table holds approximately 1.4 million clones, about 98% found once. Input material: naive CD4+ T cells sorted from blood. These receptors all stem from a man aged 25-40 years in good health. Both conserved end residues are part of each CDR3. D genes are given only for firm matches. Clone size, where shown, is once, few, many, or a class for clones that have expanded.

>TRBV10-3|NA|NA|TRBJ1-5
TGTGCCATCAGTGAGTCAGGGAAGAATCAGCCCCAGCATTTT
CAISESGKNQPQHF
>TRBV28|NA|TRBD2|TRBJ2-7
TGTGCCAGCAGTCCTCGACTAGCGGCCTACGAGCAGTACTTC
CASSPRLAAYEQYF
>TRBV9|NA|NA|TRBJ1-5
TGTGCCAGCAGCGTTCGTAGCGACCAGCCCCAGCATTTT
CASSVRSDQPQHF
>TRBV5-6|NA|NA|TRBJ2-7
TGTGCCAGCAGCCTGGACTACACCTCCCCCTACGAGCAGTACTTC
CASSLDYTSPYEQYF
>TRBV18|NA|NA|TRBJ2-3
TGTGCCAGCTCACCGGGCCCCCCTAGCACAGATACGCAGTATTTT
CASSPGPPSTDTQYF
>TRBV9|NA|TRBD2|TRBJ2-7
TGTGCCAGCAGCGTAGGGGGACTAGCAGGCGAGCAGTACTTC
CASSVGGLAGEQYF
>TRBV27|NA|NA|TRBJ1-4
TGTGCCAGCAGTTTCCTGGGTGAACCTAATGAAAAACTGTTTTTT
CASSFLGEPNEKLFF
>TRBV15|once|NA|TRBJ2-2
TGTGCCACCAGCAGAGATTTAAAGACCGGGGAGCTGTTTTTT
CATSRDLKTGELFF
>TRBV9|NA|NA|TRBJ1-1
TGTGCCAGCAGCGTATTCCTCCATGAGGGGACGCTCTATTCTTTCTTT
CASSVFLHEGTLYSFF
>TRBV19|NA|NA|TRBJ1-1
TGTGCCAGTACAGTAGGGGCCCCGCAAATCGCTGAAGCTTTCTTT
CASTVGAPQIAEAFF
>TRBV29-1|NA|NA|TRBJ1-1
TGCAGCGTTGGTCTAGCTGAAGCTTTCTTT
CSVGLAEAFF
>TRBV4-1|NA|NA|TRBJ2-4
TGCGCCAGCAGCCAAGAGCCGCTGAAGCTAAACATTCAGTACTTC
CASSQEPLKLNIQYF
>TRBV27|NA|TRBD2|TRBJ2-3
TGTGCCAGCAGTTCCCTAGCGGGAGGCAAGGATACGCAGTATTTT
CASSSLAGGKDTQYF
>TRBV29-1|NA|NA|TRBJ2-6
TGCAGCGTTGGACCGGCAGGGGAATCTGGGGCCAACGTCCTGACTTTC
CSVGPAGESGANVLTF
>TRBV4-2|NA|TRBD2|TRBJ2-3
TGTGCCAGCAGCCAAGTCGCCGGGACTAGCGGGAGTACCCCAGATACGCAGTATTTT
CASSQVAGTSGSTPDTQYF
>TRBV19|NA|TRBD2|TRBJ2-5
TGTGCCAGTAGTCCGAGGACTAGCGGGAGTTTTAGGGAGACCCAGTACTTC
CASSPRTSGSFRETQYF
>TRBV28|NA|NA|TRBJ1-2
TGTGCCAGCAGTTTGGAGGGGCTGGCTAACTATGGCTACACCTTC
CASSLEGLANYGYTF
>TRBV20-1|NA|NA|TRBJ2-7
TGCAGTGCTAGTAACGTTGACGAGCAGTACTTC
CSASNVDEQYF
>TRBV7-9|NA|NA|TRBJ2-7
TGTGCCAGCAGCTTAGCGCAGGGGAGCCACGAGCAGTACTTC
CASSLAQGSHEQYF
>TRBV28|NA|NA|TRBJ2-1
TGTGCCAGCAGTTTTAGACATGAGCAGTTCTTC
CASSFRHEQFF
>TRBV18|NA|TRBD1|TRBJ2-7
TGTGCCAGCTCACCGGGACAGGGTTTGCACGAGCAGTACTTC
CASSPGQGLHEQYF
>TRBV5-5|NA|NA|TRBJ2-1
TGTGCCAGCAGCTTGGCAGGATTCCCAAATGAGCAGTTCTTC
CASSLAGFPNEQFF
>TRBV5-1|NA|TRBD1|TRBJ2-4
TGCGCCAGCAGCTCCACCTGGACAGGAAACATTCAGTACTTC
CASSSTWTGNIQYF
>TRBV5-6|NA|NA|TRBJ2-2
TGTGCCAGCAGCTTGGTCGGTGGGAGTGACACCGGGGAGCTGTTTTTT
CASSLVGGSDTGELFF
>TRBV7-2|NA|NA|TRBJ1-2
TGTGCCAGCAGCTTAGGACCCGGGTCGAGCTATGGCTACACCTTC
CASSLGPGSSYGYTF
>TRBV7-2|NA|TRBD1|TRBJ2-7
TGTGCCAGCAGCTCACAGACAGGGAACTACGAGCAGTACTTC
CASSSQTGNYEQYF
>TRBV27|NA|NA|TRBJ2-7
TGTGCCAGCAGTTTATGGCCACAGGGTCTCTACGAGCAGTACTTC
CASSLWPQGLYEQYF
>TRBV6-6|once|NA|TRBJ2-3
TGTGCCAGCAGTTACGGCGCTTCTAGCACAGATACGCAGTATTTT
CASSYGASSTDTQYF
>TRBV19|NA|TRBD2|TRBJ2-1
TGTGCCAGTAGTACCACCCGGCGGGAGGGCCGATATCTGCAGTTCTTC
CASSTTRREGRYLQFF
>TRBV11-2|once|NA|TRBJ1-1
TGTGCCAGCAGCTTACTTCTAGGACAGATTGAAGCTTTCTTT
CASSLLLGQIEAFF
>TRBV11-2|once|NA|TRBJ2-1
TGTGCCAGCAGCTTAGTCTTACCCTCTTCTGGGCAGTTCTTC
CASSLVLPSSGQFF
>TRBV4-3|once|NA|TRBJ1-4
TGCGCCAGCAGCGAGTACCAGGGGTTTAATGAAAAACTGTTTTTT
CASSEYQGFNEKLFF
>TRBV12-5|NA|TRBD1|TRBJ2-2
TGTGCTAGTGGTTTGGTACTCGGGACAGGGGGCTCTAGCGGGGAGCTGTTTTTT
CASGLVLGTGGSSGELFF
>TRBV28|NA|NA|TRBJ2-2
TGTGCCAGCAGTTCCACAGCCGGGGAGCTGTTTTTT
CASSSTAGELFF
>TRBV29-1|NA|NA|TRBJ2-1
TGCAGCGTCCAAACTACAGGGACCGATTACAATGAGCAGTTCTTC
CSVQTTGTDYNEQFF
>TRBV7-8|NA|NA|TRBJ2-1
TGTGCCAGCACCGTGGACCGACTGTACAATGAGCAGTTCTTC
CASTVDRLYNEQFF
>TRBV28|once|TRBD1|TRBJ2-7
TGTGCCAGCAGTTCACTCACGGGACAGGGCCCCCTGAACTCCTACGAGCAGTACTTC
CASSSLTGQGPLNSYEQYF